A single sample is the source of the 20 T cell receptor beta chains below, sequenced in a study of blood T cells in healthy people across ages. A second PCR of 7 to 11 cycles used a sample-barcoded 5' primer and a J-beta primer mix. TCRdb called the 5' RACE reads again in MiXCR, with one record for every CDR3 protein. There are about 1.8 million distinct CDR3 sequences in the sample; 40% to 55% occur only once, and less than 2.5% lies in the top ten. The material sequenced was blood. The source of these receptors is a woman between 40 and 50 years old in good health.

The chain couples TRBV20-1 to TRBJ2-5; the D gene is possibly TRBD1 (6 bases). The CDR3 runs 12 residues. Germline V gives CDR1 DFQATT, CDR2 SNEGSKA (reference sequence). Deletions cut 3 bases from V and 6 bases from J, with 11 bases between. In nucleotides, the CDR3 is TGCAGTGCTAGTGGGCAGGGGAAGACCCAGTACTTC. It encodes CSASGQGKTQYF.

The sample holds many counts of this clonotype. This may come from a read error, since a much larger clone is one base off. The chain links TRBV7-2 to TRBJ2-5; 12 nucleotides line up with TRBD2. The CDR3 is 14 amino acids. The V gene's germline CDR1 is SGHTA and CDR2 FQGNSA. J lost 13 bases, V lost 4 bases, and 10 bases had no gene match. CDR3 amino acids: CASSSGPSGGDWYF. The CDR3 DNA reads TGTGCCAGCAGCTCCGGTCCTAGCGGGGGGGACTGGTACTTC.

The CDR3 reads CAISAPDRGAEADTQYF. CDR3 DNA: TGTGCCATCAGCGCTCCGGATCGAGGGGCTGAGGCAGATACGCAGTATTTT. The chain recombines TRBV10-3 with TRBJ2-3; D may be TRBD1 or TRBD2 (5 bases each). In germline, CDR1 is ENHRY, CDR2 SYGVKD. V dropped 6 bases and J dropped 4 bases, with 23 bases sitting between them. The CDR3 is 17 residues long.

This clonotype was counted ten times or more. The chain has TRBV24-1 and TRBJ2-3, with 15 positions matching TRBD2. The CDR3 covers 18 residues. V shed 5 bases and J 3 bases; nucleotides not matched to a gene: 8. Germline assignment: CDR1 KGHDR and CDR2 SFDVKD. Here the CDR3 DNA reads TGTGCCACCAGTGGGACTAGCGGGGGGGCAGCAGGAACAGATACGCAGTATTTT. Translation gives CATSGTSGGAAGTDTQYF.

The gene calls are TRBV12-3 or TRBV12-4 and TRBJ1-2; D not resolved. The V and J ends lost 5 bases and 10 bases respectively, with 17 bases between them. The CDR3 loop spans 13 amino acids. The CDR3 loop is CASSPGPTHDYTF. The CDR3 DNA reads TGTGCCAGCAGTCCCGGACCGACACACGACTACACCTTC.

The rearrangement joins TRBV28 to TRBJ2-1; 7 nucleotides match TRBD2. Unmatched junction bases numbered 2, after V lost 2 bases and J lost 7 bases. From germline, CDR1 is MDHEN and CDR2 SYDVKM. CDR3 size: 13 residues. CDR3 nucleotide sequence: TGTGCCAGCAGTTTAGGGCGGGAGAATGAGCAGTTCTTC. Amino acid sequence: CASSLGRENEQFF.

The sample holds one count of this clonotype. This rearrangement joins TRBV27 to TRBJ1-1, with TRBD1 identical over 7 bases. Germline CDR1 and CDR2: MNHEY and SMNVEV (reference sequence). J was trimmed by 10 bases and V by 5 bases; bases with no gene match: 7. This CDR3 is built from 12 residues. CDR3 DNA: TGTGCCAGCAGTAACCCGACAGGGAGAGCTTTCTTT. This gives the protein CASSNPTGRAFF.

This clonotype was counted once. V gene TRBV6-2 or TRBV6-3 combines with J gene TRBJ2-5; 9 bases map to TRBD2. Per germline, CDR1 MNHEY and CDR2 SVGEGT. V gave up 2 bases and J gave up 6 bases; unmatched junction bases: 10. This CDR3 has 16 residues. CDR3 DNA: TGTGCCAGCAGTTACGGTAGACTGGCGGGGGGGCAGACCCAGTACTTC. Protein: CASSYGRLAGGQTQYF.

This clonotype came up a few times. This chain links TRBV7-3 with TRBJ2-1; D ambiguous. There are 15 residues in the CDR3. The ends were cut back, 5 bases at V and 2 bases at J, with 13 bases in the middle. The germline V gene encodes CDR1 SGHTA and CDR2 FQGTGA. This CDR3 is CASSPTLSAYNEQFF. In nucleotides, the CDR3 is TGTGCCAGCAGCCCAACACTAAGCGCCTACAATGAGCAGTTCTTC. The variable domain in full, with the rest retrieved from reference TRBV7-3 and TRBJ2-1, is GAGVSQTPSNKVTEKGKYVELRCDPISGHTALYWYRQSLGQGPEFLIYFQGTGAADDSGLPNDRFFAVRPEGSVSTLKIQRTERGDSAVYLCASSPTLSAYNEQFFGPGTRLTVL.

The V and J genes are TRBV12-5 and TRBJ2-4, with TRBD2 identical over 7 bases. CDR1 is LGHNT and CDR2 is FRNRAP in the germline V gene. The CDR3 covers 14 residues. Unmatched junction bases numbered 8, after V lost 7 bases and J lost 5 bases. CDR3 sequence (DNA): TGTGCTAGTGCCCTGACGGGAGGAGAAAACATTCAGTACTTC. Its translation is CASALTGGENIQYF.

This clonotype was recorded a few times. The V call is TRBV4-2, the J call TRBJ2-1; 9 bases match TRBD2. CDR3 length equals 16 residues. Trimming removed 0 bases from V and 6 bases from J; junction bases left unmatched: 6. Germline V gives CDR1 LGHNA, CDR2 YNFKEQ. Here the CDR3 reads CASSQDIGGGVNEQFF. CDR3 nucleotide sequence: TGTGCCAGCAGCCAAGATATCGGCGGGGGGGTCAATGAGCAGTTCTTC.

The CDR3 DNA sequence: TGTGCCATCAGTAGGACTAGCGGGTCCTACGAGCAGTACTTC. It translates to CAISRTSGSYEQYF. The chain is built from TRBV10-3 and TRBJ2-7; 11 bases fit TRBD2. Germline-derived CDR1 and CDR2 are ENHRY and SYGVKD. J was trimmed by 1 base and V by 5 bases; bases with no gene match: 1. The CDR3 length is 14 residues.

The rearrangement uses TRBV5-1 and TRBJ1-4; D perhaps matches TRBD1 (6 bases). Germline V gene sequence: CDR1 SGHRS, CDR2 YFSETQ. V gave up 4 bases and J gave up 6 bases, with 16 bases separating them. CDR3 length: 15 residues. This chain's CDR3 is CASSAGQQSDEKLFF. The CDR3 nucleotides are TGCGCCAGCAGCGCGGGACAACAGTCGGATGAAAAACTGTTTTTT.

This clonotype has a handful of counts. The V call is TRBV4-2, the J call TRBJ2-7, with D maybe TRBD1 (6 bases). This CDR3 is built from 17 residues. V gave up 0 bases and J gave up 6 bases, with 21 bases separating them. The germline CDR1 and CDR2 sequences are LGHNA and YNFKEQ. DNA for the CDR3: TGTGCCAGCAGCCAAGATACAGGGAATCCTCGGGTGGGCGAGCAGTACTTC. Translated: CASSQDTGNPRVGEQYF.

The V and J genes are TRBV28 and TRBJ2-5, with 9 bases aligning to TRBD1. Germline CDR1 and CDR2: MDHEN and SYDVKM. The CDR3 totals 15 residues. Trimming cost V 5 bases and J 5 bases; bases outside gene matches: 9. For the CDR3, the DNA is TGTGCCAGCAGTGAACAGGGGGCGCAATATGAGACCCAGTACTTC. This codes for CASSEQGAQYETQYF.

The chain couples TRBV6-5 to TRBJ2-6; D is perhaps TRBD2 (6 bases). Trimming left V 2 bases short and J 3 bases short, with 8 bases between. The CDR3 length is 15 residues. Germline V gene data show CDR1 as MNHEY and CDR2 as SVGAGI. In nucleotides, the CDR3 is TGTGCCAGCAGTTACGAGGAGGGTGGGGCCAACGTCCTGACTTTC. Protein sequence: CASSYEEGGANVLTF.

The chain employs TRBV4-1 and TRBJ2-5; D is uncertain. Trimming removed 0 bases at V and 1 base at J, with 9 bases between. CDR3 length equals 15 residues. Germline V gene data show CDR1 as MGHRA and CDR2 as YSYEKL. CDR3 DNA sequence: TGCGCCAGCAGCCAAGACTCGGCAGTCCAAGAGACCCAGTACTTC. It is translated as CASSQDSAVQETQYF.

As to this clonotype: Germline is not matched at one junction end, which may reflect a read error. The rearrangement uses TRBV29-1 and TRBJ2-7; D gene ambiguous. The CDR3 extends over 11 amino acids. Germline CDR1 reads SQVTM; CDR2 reads ANQGSEA. CDR3 sequence reads: CSGESSYEQYF. Here the CDR3 DNA reads TGCAGCGGTGAATCCTCCTACGAGCAGTACTTC.

V usage is TRBV7-8 and J usage is TRBJ2-3; 9 nucleotides agree with TRBD1. Germline loops: CDR1 SGHVS, CDR2 FQNEAQ. The CDR3 consists of 18 residues. Losses at the gene ends were 2 bases for V and 2 bases for J; bases not matched to a gene: 11. CDR3 sequence: CASSLIPRDRDPTDTQYF. CDR3 nucleotides: TGTGCCAGCAGCTTAATTCCCCGGGACAGGGATCCCACAGATACGCAGTATTTT.

In its sample, this clonotype was seen a few times. The chain employs TRBV10-3 and TRBJ2-1, with a possible D match to TRBD1 (5 bases). V was cut by 10 bases and J by 4 bases, with 20 bases left in between. The length of the CDR3 is 15 residues. In germline, CDR1 is ENHRY, CDR2 SYGVKD. For the CDR3, the DNA is TGTGCCACCCAAGACAGCTTTTCAGGTTACAATGAGCAGTTCTTC. Amino acid sequence: CATQDSFSGYNEQFF.